Presented here are 20 T cell receptor beta chains from one specimen sequenced in a study of CD8+ T cells in alopecia areata. Treatment of the sample: oral pan-JAK inhibitor, 5-10 mg twice daily. Following extraction, RNA underwent reverse transcription to cDNA, which served as the sequencing template. The protocol was immunoSEQ multiplex PCR, while the TCRdb copy is restricted to in-frame clones and leaves out a portion. The table shows 150,000 to 200,000 clones, with over 55% occurring only once. The sequenced sample was CD4+ T cells sorted from blood, obtained at week 24, from a patient treated with tofacitinib. These receptors came from a human donor with alopecia areata.

Notes on this clone: This specimen includes other DNA sequences encoding the same CDR3. The chain is built from TRBV7-2 and TRBJ2-3, with D hard to call. Trimming stripped 5 bases from V and 3 bases from J, with 3 bases between. CDR1 is SGHTA, CDR2 FQGNSA, per germline. The CDR3 extends over 11 amino acids. CDR3 bases: TGTGCCAGCAGCCCGACAGATACGCAGTATTTT. It is translated as CASSPTDTQYF.

This clone occurred a few times. J is TRBJ2-7 and V is TRBV6-5; 8 positions agree with TRBD1. Per germline, CDR1 MNHEY and CDR2 SVGAGI. The CDR3 is 13 amino acids. J gave up 4 bases and V 7 bases, and 6 bases lay outside the gene matches. The CDR3: CASKKTGVYEQYF. The DNA for the CDR3 is TGTGCCAGCAAGAAGACAGGGGTTTACGAGCAGTACTTC.

The chain is built from TRBV29-1 and TRBJ1-4; D is possibly TRBD1 (6 bases). CDR1 and CDR2 (germline): SQVTM, ANQGSEA. The CDR3 is made up of 16 amino acids. The ends were cut back, 4 bases at V and 7 bases at J, with 22 bases in the middle. As DNA, the CDR3 is TGCAGCGTTGCGGCCGGGGGCCGGGGGCGCGGTGAAAAACTGTTTTTT. This codes for CSVAAGGRGRGEKLFF. The full variable domain, its missing parts supplied by reference TRBV29-1 and TRBJ1-4, is SAVISQKPSRDICQRGTSLTIQCQVDSQVTMMFWYRQQPGQSLTLIATANQGSEATYESGFVIDKFPISRPNLTFSTLTVSNMSPEDSSIYLCSVAAGGRGRGEKLFFGSGTQLSVL.

The CDR3 loop reads CASSRTGTGYNEQFF. The DNA for the CDR3 is TGTGCCAGCAGCCGGACAGGAACAGGTTACAATGAGCAGTTCTTC. The chain has TRBV9 and TRBJ2-1; TRBD1 matches 7 bases. J lost 4 bases, V lost 4 bases, and 8 bases had no gene match. The CDR3 length is 15 residues. Germline CDR1 reads SGDLS; CDR2 reads YYNGEE.

This chain joins TRBV30 and TRBJ2-7; a weak D match, TRBD1 (5 bases). V was shortened by 4 bases and J by 7 bases, with 14 bases between the two germline ends. From germline, CDR1 is GTSNPN and CDR2 SVGIG (reference sequence). This CDR3 contains 12 residues. The CDR3 protein is CAWKGPLNEQYF. In DNA, the CDR3 is TGTGCCTGGAAGGGGCCTTTGAATGAGCAGTACTTC.

The chain uses TRBV12-2 and TRBJ2-7; TRBD1 is taken as the D call from the table, unchecked against the DNA. TRBV12-2 is classified as a pseudogene. This CDR3 contains 16 residues. CDR3 amino acids: CASRLPETLHRNEQYF. CDR3 in DNA: TGTGCAAGTCGCTTACCGGAGACGCTGCACAGGAACGAGCAGTACTTC.

The chain carries TRBV29-1 and TRBJ2-5, with 7 nucleotides matching TRBD2. With 7 bases clipped from V and 5 bases from J, the junction kept 10 bases outside the gene matches. This CDR3 region has 13 residues. Germline CDR1 SQVTM, CDR2 ANQGSEA. Written as DNA, the CDR3 is TGCAGCGCCGGACGGCAGGGAGGGGAGACCCAGTACTTC. Translation: CSAGRQGGETQYF.

This clone has just a few counts. The V gene is TRBV6-1, the J gene TRBJ1-5; tentative D call: TRBD1 (6 bases). V was clipped by 4 bases and J by 4 bases, with 17 bases between them. The CDR3 contains 16 residues. Germline CDR1 is MNHNS and CDR2 is SASEGT. CDR3 coding DNA: TGTGCCAGCAGTGCCGAGACTAAAGGGGGTAATCAGCCCCAGCATTTT. Encoded protein: CASSAETKGGNQPQHF.

This clone was recorded once. Other nucleotide sequences in the sample specify the same CDR3. V is TRBV29-1 and J is TRBJ2-3; D call uncertain. This CDR3 contains 11 residues. The germline CDR1 and CDR2 sequences are SQVTM and ANQGSEA. V dropped 2 bases and J dropped 6 bases, with 6 bases sitting between them. The CDR3, as DNA: TGCAGCGTTGAATTGGCCGATACGCAGTATTTT. Translating it yields CSVELADTQYF.

This clone was found a few times. The chain links TRBV2 to TRBJ2-2; D remains ambiguous. Deletions cut 7 bases from V and 6 bases from J, with 6 bases between. The CDR3 totals 11 residues. The germline V gene has CDR1 SNHLY and CDR2 FYNNEI. This chain's CDR3 is CASTVAGELFF. DNA of the CDR3: TGTGCCAGCACGGTAGCCGGGGAGCTGTTTTTT.

The chain uses TRBV29-1 and TRBJ1-6; no definite D call. Germline CDR1 reads SQVTM; CDR2 reads ANQGSEA. The ends were cut back, 4 bases at V and 8 bases at J, with 12 bases in the middle. CDR3 length: 13 residues. CDR3 residues: CSVAQSLDSPLHF. In DNA form, the CDR3 reads TGCAGCGTTGCCCAGTCTCTAGATTCACCCCTCCACTTT.

Concerning this clone: In the same sample, other DNA sequences code for this CDR3. The V call is TRBV30, the J call TRBJ1-5; D might be TRBD1 (5 bases). Germline values: CDR1 GTSNPN, CDR2 SVGIG (reference sequence). CDR3 length: 13 residues. V was trimmed by 1 base and J by 6 bases, leaving 10 bases between them. CDR3 in DNA: TGTGCCTGGAGTGGGGGGGGAACTCAGCCCCAGCATTTT. Amino acids: CAWSGGGTQPQHF.

The V call is TRBV29-1, the J call TRBJ1-2, with D possibly TRBD1 on 6 matching bases. V was cut by 3 bases and J by 9 bases, with 17 bases left in between. Germline CDR1 is SQVTM and CDR2 is ANQGSEA. CDR3 length: 13 amino acids. CDR3 region: CSVDPGGPESYTF. The CDR3 DNA sequence: TGCAGCGTTGATCCGGGGGGGCCAGAGAGCTACACCTTC.

The chain carries TRBV11-2 and TRBJ2-4, with a weak D call TRBD2 (6 bases). V gave up 6 bases and J gave up 6 bases, with 12 bases separating them. Germline assignment: CDR1 SGHAT and CDR2 FQNNGV. CDR3 length: 13 residues. The CDR3 DNA reads TGTGCCAGCAGTGCCGGGACTCGAAACATTCAGTACTTC. Amino acid sequence: CASSAGTRNIQYF.

The gene calls are TRBV2 and TRBJ2-1, with 9 bases lining up with TRBD1. CDR1 and CDR2 from the germline V gene are SNHLY and FYNNEI. This CDR3 contains 16 residues. The ends lost 8 bases at V and 7 bases at J; junction bases unmatched: 15. The CDR3 sequence is CASHTPTGTGRNEQFF. DNA for the CDR3: TGTGCCAGCCATACCCCCACGGGGACAGGGAGGAATGAGCAGTTCTTC. The full variable domain, its missing parts supplied by reference TRBV2 and TRBJ2-1, is EPEVTQTPSHQVTQMGQEVILRCVPISNHLYFYWYRQILGQKVEFLVSFYNNEISEKSEIFDDQFSVERPDGSNFTLKIRSTKLEDSAMYFCASHTPTGTGRNEQFFGPGTRLTVL.

In this sample, this clone turned up once. The V call is TRBV9, the J call TRBJ1-2, with 12 bases lining up with TRBD1. The germline V gene encodes CDR1 SGDLS and CDR2 YYNGEE. Trimming at V came to 7 bases and at J to 1 base, leaving 17 bases not matched to a gene. The CDR3 runs 19 residues. The CDR3 sequence: CASGGQNRDRGPYNYGYTF. The CDR3 DNA sequence: TGTGCCAGCGGCGGACAAAACCGGGACAGGGGGCCGTATAACTATGGCTACACCTTC.

V usage is TRBV11-1 and J usage is TRBJ1-1; 12 bases fit TRBD1. The CDR3 sequence is 17 residues long. V lost 3 bases, J lost 3 bases, and 8 bases stayed unmatched. CDR1 and CDR2 from the germline V gene are SGHAT and FQDESV (reference sequence). The CDR3, as DNA: TGTGCCAGCAGCTTGGCAGGGACAGGGGGCATATACACTGAAGCTTTCTTT. Translating it yields CASSLAGTGGIYTEAFF.

Regarding this clone: This specimen includes other DNA sequences encoding the same CDR3. The rearrangement links TRBV5-1 to TRBJ1-2; 8 positions match TRBD1. Trimming removed 0 bases from V and 2 bases from J; junction bases left unmatched: 0. Germline V lookup: CDR1 SGHRS, CDR2 YFSETQ. CDR3 size: 14 residues. The CDR3 sequence: CASSLDRGNYGYTF. In DNA, the CDR3 is TGCGCCAGCAGCTTGGACAGGGGGAACTATGGCTACACCTTC.

This clone has more than one count but fewer than ten. In the same sample, other DNA sequences code for this CDR3. The chain uses TRBV9 and TRBJ1-1, with 9 bases identical to TRBD1. Germline CDR1 reads SGDLS; CDR2 reads YYNGEE. The CDR3 is 15 amino acids. V shed 4 bases, J shed 1 base, and the junction held 5 bases outside the gene matches. CDR3 region: CASSPMGQGNTEAFF. The CDR3 nucleotides are TGTGCCAGCAGCCCCATGGGACAGGGGAACACTGAAGCTTTCTTT. Based on the CDR3 plus reference TRBV9 and TRBJ1-1, the full variable domain is DSGVTQTPKHLITATGQRVTLRCSPRSGDLSVYWYQQSLDQGLQFLIQYYNGEERAKGNILERFSAQQFPDLHSELNLSSLELGDSALYFCASSPMGQGNTEAFFGQGTRLTVV.

This chain joins TRBV13 and TRBJ2-7; D may be TRBD1 (5 bases). This CDR3 has 14 amino acids. V lost 3 bases and J lost 2, with 11 bases in between. Germline lookup yields CDR1 PRHDT and CDR2 FYEKMQ (reference sequence). The CDR3 nucleotides are TGTGCCAGCAGCTTGGCCAGGGTTGCCTACGAGCAGTACTTC. Translation: CASSLARVAYEQYF.